This entry lists 29 T cell receptor beta chains sequenced from one sample in a study of cytomegalovirus exposure and HLA in healthy donors. Only in-frame clones appear in the TCRdb table, and some are missing; sequencing was by immunoSEQ multiplex PCR. The sample includes around 63,000 clones, less than 96% of them seen just once. The sequenced material came from PBMCs. Source of these receptors: a woman under 30 in good health and CMV-seronegative.

The CDR3 nucleotides are TGTGCCAGCAGTTTACGGAGCGGGAGGGCCTACGAGCAGTACTTC. As protein: CASSLRSGRAYEQYF. This chain connects TRBV27 to TRBJ2-7, with 10 bases matching TRBD2. CDR1 and CDR2 (germline): MNHEY, SMNVEV (reference sequence). The CDR3 totals 15 residues. The V gene end was trimmed by 2 bases and the J gene end by 2 bases; junction bases not matched to a gene: 3.

This chain links TRBV18 with TRBJ2-5; tentative D call: TRBD2 (5 bases). Germline CDR1 and CDR2: KGHSH and LQKENI. V shed 6 bases and J shed 5 bases, with 16 bases lying between them. The CDR3 has 14 amino acids. The CDR3 region is CASSGERRWETQYF. In DNA form, the CDR3 reads TGTGCCAGCTCCGGGGAGAGGAGGTGGGAGACCCAGTACTTC.

The table lists this clone with a count of one. The V call is TRBV6-6, the J call TRBJ1-5; D might be TRBD1 (5 bases). The germline CDR1 and CDR2 sequences are MNHNY and SVGAGI (reference sequence). The V gene lost 7 bases and the J gene lost 1 base, with 14 bases spanning the gap. This CDR3 has 15 residues. The DNA of the CDR3 is TGTGCCAGCACGCGGGGGAGAGGGAGCAATCAGCCCCAGCATTTT. Its translation is CASTRGRGSNQPQHF.

The rearrangement uses TRBV6-5 and TRBJ2-7; 9 bases agree with TRBD2. CDR1 and CDR2 from the germline V gene are MNHEY and SVGAGI. J gave up 2 bases and V 7 bases, and 9 bases lay outside the gene matches. The CDR3 is 15 residues long. The CDR3: CASTESGRRPYEQYF. As DNA, the CDR3 is TGTGCCAGCACCGAAAGCGGGAGGCGCCCCTACGAGCAGTACTTC.

The V call is TRBV9, the J call TRBJ2-3, with D unresolved. V lost 3 bases and J lost 2, with 4 bases in between. Germline V gene data show CDR1 as SGDLS and CDR2 as YYNGEE. This CDR3 contains 12 residues. The CDR3 is CASSGPTDTQYF. CDR3 coding DNA: TGTGCCAGCAGCGGGCCCACAGATACGCAGTATTTT.

The V call is TRBV5-8, the J call TRBJ2-5, with D unclear. There are 12 residues in the CDR3. The ends were cut back, 0 bases at V and 5 bases at J, with 5 bases in the middle. CDR1 is SGHTS, CDR2 YDEGEE, per germline. As DNA, the CDR3 is TGTGCCAGCAGCTTGGTCCGGGAGACCCAGTACTTC. This codes for CASSLVRETQYF.

The J gene is TRBJ1-5, the V gene TRBV5-1; 7 nucleotides align to TRBD1. The V segment lost 4 bases and the J segment 6 bases; nucleotides outside the gene matches: 13. CDR3 size: 16 residues. CDR1 and CDR2 (germline): SGHRS, YFSETQ. Written as DNA, the CDR3 is TGCGCCAGCAGCGCGGGGCCTGAACAGGGGTCTCAGCCCCAGCATTTT. Amino acids: CASSAGPEQGSQPQHF.

This sequence joins TRBV6-6 and TRBJ2-1; TRBD1 agrees at 7 bases. This CDR3 region has 15 residues. V lost 2 bases to trimming and J lost 8 bases; unmatched junction nucleotides: 9. Germline V gene lookup returns CDR1 MNHNY and CDR2 SVGAGI (reference sequence). CDR3 DNA: TGTGCCAGCAGTTACGCTGATGGACAGGTCTATGAGCAGTTCTTC. It specifies CASSYADGQVYEQFF.

The chain combines TRBV4-1 with TRBJ2-7; TRBD1 aligns across 8 bases. This CDR3 has 17 amino acids. Germline V CDR1 and CDR2: MGHRA, YSYEKL. V was pared by 0 bases and J by 2 bases, with 9 bases of the junction left unmatched. The chain's CDR3 is CASSQEAGTGKTYEQYF. The CDR3 DNA follows: TGCGCCAGCAGCCAAGAAGCCGGGACAGGAAAGACCTACGAGCAGTACTTC.

This chain links TRBV29-1 with TRBJ1-2; no definite D call. Per the germline V gene, CDR1 is SQVTM and CDR2 is ANQGSEA. The length of the CDR3 is 12 residues. Trimming took off 7 bases at V and 5 bases at J, with 14 bases between the two ends. CDR3 amino acids: CSARREGYGYTF. The CDR3 nucleotides read TGCAGCGCTAGACGGGAGGGATATGGCTACACCTTC.

The genes are TRBV6-6 and TRBJ1-1; D remains unclear. The CDR3 contains 12 residues. Germline assignment: CDR1 MNHNY and CDR2 SVGAGI (reference sequence). Trimming left V 6 bases short and J 5 bases short, with 10 bases between. The CDR3 DNA reads as TGTGCCAGCAGCCACACGGGGACTGAAGCTTTCTTT. It translates to CASSHTGTEAFF.

The chain joins TRBV18 to TRBJ2-3; D is uncertain. The germline V gene has CDR1 KGHSH and CDR2 LQKENI. The CDR3 contains 20 residues. V lost 2 bases to trimming and J lost 0 bases, with 24 bases between them. The CDR3 protein is CASSPVRLSPGWPSTDTQYF. The DNA for the CDR3 is TGTGCCAGCTCACCAGTTCGGTTGTCCCCAGGCTGGCCTAGCACAGATACGCAGTATTTT.

V and J are TRBV27 and TRBJ2-5; 9 bases agree with TRBD2. The junction had 9 bases not matched to a gene; V was cut back by 5 bases and J by 2 bases. The germline V gene has CDR1 MNHEY and CDR2 SMNVEV (reference sequence). The CDR3 consists of 16 residues. CDR3 DNA sequence: TGTGCCAGCAGTCCCCTGGGGCGGGGGGGACAAGAGACCCAGTACTTC. Its translation is CASSPLGRGGQETQYF.

V and J are TRBV5-4 and TRBJ2-2; 9 bases fit TRBD2. The CDR3 has 15 residues. V lost 4 bases to trimming and J lost 1 base; unmatched junction nucleotides: 2. CDR1 SGHNT and CDR2 YYREEE come from the germline V gene (reference sequence). CDR3 sequence (DNA): TGTGCCAGCAGCCTAGCGGGGCTGAACACCGGGGAGCTGTTTTTT. Translated, it gives CASSLAGLNTGELFF.

The chain employs TRBV19 and TRBJ1-1; TRBD1 matches 9 bases. Trimming removed 5 bases from V and 4 bases from J; junction bases left unmatched: 11. The CDR3 totals 16 residues. The germline V gene has CDR1 LNHDA and CDR2 SQIVND (reference sequence). CDR3 bases: TGTGCCAGTAGTCCACGCCGGGACAGGGCCCTCACTGAAGCTTTCTTT. Residues: CASSPRRDRALTEAFF.

The J gene is TRBJ2-3, the V gene TRBV6-5, with 7 bases aligning to TRBD1. The ends lost 5 bases at V and 6 bases at J; junction bases unmatched: 2. This CDR3 spans 12 amino acids. From germline, CDR1 is MNHEY and CDR2 SVGAGI. CDR3 nucleotide sequence: TGTGCCAGCAGTACAGGGGAGGATACGCAGTATTTT. The encoded protein is CASSTGEDTQYF.

This chain joins TRBV9 and TRBJ2-2, with D possibly TRBD1 on 5 matching bases. The CDR3 sequence is 16 residues long. The germline gives CDR1 SGDLS, CDR2 YYNGEE. The V end lost 0 bases, the J end lost 0 bases, and 9 bases lay between the germline ends. The CDR3 DNA is TGTGCCAGCAGCGTAGAAGGGGCCCCGAACACCGGGGAGCTGTTTTTT. This sequence encodes CASSVEGAPNTGELFF.

This clone appeared once. In DNA, the CDR3 is TGCAGCGCCGAGTATGTGAATGAGCAGTTCTTC. Translation: CSAEYVNEQFF. V usage is TRBV20-1 and J usage is TRBJ2-1, with no clear D. The CDR3 sequence is 11 residues long. CDR1 and CDR2 (germline): DFQATT, SNEGSKA (reference sequence).

The chain is built from TRBV11-3 and TRBJ2-7; the D is unclear. V was pared by 1 base and J by 2 bases, with 6 bases between. The CDR3 extends over 13 amino acids. Germline values: CDR1 SGHNT, CDR2 YENEEA. The CDR3 region is CASSLGRAYEQYF. CDR3 nucleotides: TGTGCCAGCAGCTTAGGTCGGGCCTACGAGCAGTACTTC.

The V and J genes are TRBV6-1 and TRBJ2-3, with 9 nucleotides matching TRBD2. This CDR3 has 15 amino acids. V dropped 3 bases and J dropped 3; count of bases not matched to a gene: 4. Germline-derived CDR1 and CDR2 are MNHNS and SASEGT. The CDR3 DNA reads as TGTGCCAGCAGTGAGGGACTAGCTTCGACAGATACGCAGTATTTT. Protein sequence: CASSEGLASTDTQYF.

The chain is built from TRBV27 and TRBJ2-7, with 8 bases identical to TRBD1. V lost 10 bases, J lost 5 bases, and 7 bases stayed unmatched. The CDR3 length is 12 residues. Germline V CDR1 and CDR2: MNHEY, SMNVEV (reference sequence). The CDR3 loop is CATRDRGHEQYF. CDR3 coding DNA: TGTGCCACCCGCGACAGGGGACACGAGCAGTACTTC.

The V and J genes are TRBV28 and TRBJ1-1, with 7 bases identical to TRBD1. The germline gives CDR1 MDHEN, CDR2 SYDVKM. This CDR3 spans 15 amino acids. The junction had 8 bases not matched to a gene; V was cut back by 6 bases and J by 1 base. For the CDR3, the DNA is TGTGCCAGCAGCCTACCAGGGGGGAAGAACACTGAAGCTTTCTTT. It is translated as CASSLPGGKNTEAFF.

The rearrangement joins TRBV6-5 to TRBJ2-1, with D possibly TRBD1 on 5 matching bases. CDR3 length: 15 residues. Germline V gene sequence: CDR1 MNHEY, CDR2 SVGAGI. Trimming shortened V by 2 bases and J by 3 bases, and 11 bases separated the two germline ends. The CDR3 loop reads CASSYPGTGYNEQFF. The CDR3 region has the DNA TGTGCCAGCAGTTACCCGGGTACAGGCTACAATGAGCAGTTCTTC.

This sequence joins TRBV6-1 and TRBJ2-7, with 11 bases aligning to TRBD1. CDR1 is MNHNS, CDR2 SASEGT, per germline. This CDR3 has 14 amino acids. The V and J ends lost 7 bases and 3 bases, in that order; junction bases with no gene match: 5. CDR3 loop: CASNPGTGGYEQYF. CDR3 DNA sequence: TGTGCCAGCAACCCCGGGACAGGGGGCTACGAGCAGTACTTC.

The V and J genes are TRBV5-4 and TRBJ1-1, with 7 bases aligning to TRBD1. The junction had 5 bases not matched to a gene; V was cut back by 5 bases and J by 4 bases. Per germline, CDR1 SGHNT and CDR2 YYREEE (reference sequence). CDR3 length: 13 residues. In DNA form, the CDR3 reads TGTGCCAGCAGTGCCCAGGGGGGCACTGAAGCTTTCTTT. Translated: CASSAQGGTEAFF.

V is TRBV7-2 and J is TRBJ2-5; D unresolved. The CDR3 has 13 residues. The V gene lost 1 base and the J gene lost 5 bases, with 8 bases spanning the gap. CDR1 and CDR2 from the germline V gene are SGHTA and FQGNSA. The CDR3 is CASSLGGSETQYF. CDR3 nucleotide sequence: TGTGCCAGCAGCTTAGGAGGTTCTGAGACCCAGTACTTC.

The V gene is TRBV6-5, the J gene TRBJ1-3; TRBD1 aligns across 7 bases. Unmatched junction bases numbered 11, after V lost 6 bases and J lost 9 bases. Germline CDR1 is MNHEY and CDR2 is SVGAGI. The CDR3 spans 14 residues. The CDR3 spells CASSQGQLLGTIYF. In nucleotides, the CDR3 is TGTGCCAGCAGCCAGGGACAGCTTCTCGGCACCATATATTTT.

J is TRBJ2-5 and V is TRBV4-1; 12 bases match TRBD2. Unmatched junction bases numbered 10, after V lost 0 bases and J lost 5 bases. Germline-derived CDR1 and CDR2 are MGHRA and YSYEKL. The CDR3 spans 18 residues. The CDR3 reads CASSQDRASGRAGETQYF. CDR3 nucleotides: TGCGCCAGCAGCCAAGATAGGGCTAGCGGGAGGGCCGGGGAGACCCAGTACTTC.

The genes are TRBV7-3 and TRBJ2-7; 10 bases match TRBD2. Germline CDR1 reads SGHTA; CDR2 reads FQGTGA. This CDR3 comprises 14 residues. Trimming cost V 2 bases and J 6 bases; bases outside gene matches: 4. The CDR3 DNA sequence: TGTGCCAGCAGCTTAGGGGGACTAGCGTCCGAGCAGTACTTC. Translated: CASSLGGLASEQYF.